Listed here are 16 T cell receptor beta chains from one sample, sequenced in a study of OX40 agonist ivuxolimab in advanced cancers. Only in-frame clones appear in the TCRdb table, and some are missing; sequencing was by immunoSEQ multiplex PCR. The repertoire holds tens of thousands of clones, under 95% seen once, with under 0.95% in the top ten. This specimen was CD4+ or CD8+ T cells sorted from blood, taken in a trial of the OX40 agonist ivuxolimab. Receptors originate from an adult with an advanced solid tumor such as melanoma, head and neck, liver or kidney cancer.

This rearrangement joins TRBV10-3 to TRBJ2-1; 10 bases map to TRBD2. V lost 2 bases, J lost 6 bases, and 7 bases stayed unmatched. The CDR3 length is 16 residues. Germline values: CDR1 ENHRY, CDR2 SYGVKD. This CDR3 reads CAISEEGLANCNEQFF. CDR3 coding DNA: TGTGCCATCAGTGAGGAGGGACTAGCGAATTGCAATGAGCAGTTCTTC.

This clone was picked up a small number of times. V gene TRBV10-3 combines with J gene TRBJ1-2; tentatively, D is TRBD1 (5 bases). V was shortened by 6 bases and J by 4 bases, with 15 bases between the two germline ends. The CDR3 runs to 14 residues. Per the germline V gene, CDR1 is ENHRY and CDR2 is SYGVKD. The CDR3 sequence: CAIRRGEGVYGYTF. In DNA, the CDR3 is TGTGCCATCAGGCGCGGGGAAGGGGTCTATGGCTACACCTTC.

This chain's CDR3 is CASSPGSPGGYTF. Here the CDR3 DNA reads TGTGCCAGCAGCCCTGGGTCCCCGGGGGGCTACACCTTC. The chain carries TRBV5-4 and TRBJ1-2; D remains ambiguous. CDR1 is SGHNT and CDR2 is YYREEE in the germline V gene (reference sequence). Trimming removed 4 bases at V and 8 bases at J, with 15 bases between. The CDR3 spans 13 residues. The whole variable domain, filled in from reference TRBV5-4 and TRBJ1-2, reads ETGVTQSPTHLIKTRGQQVTLRCSSQSGHNTVSWYQQALGQGPQFIFQYYREEENGRGNFPPRFSGLQFPNYSSELNVNALELDDSALYLCASSPGSPGGYTFGSGTRLTVV.

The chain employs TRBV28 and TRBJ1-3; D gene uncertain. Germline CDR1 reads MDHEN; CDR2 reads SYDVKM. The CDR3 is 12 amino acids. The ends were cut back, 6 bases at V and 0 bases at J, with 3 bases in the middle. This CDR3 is CASRSSGNTIYF. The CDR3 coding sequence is TGTGCCAGCAGGAGCTCTGGAAACACCATATATTTT.

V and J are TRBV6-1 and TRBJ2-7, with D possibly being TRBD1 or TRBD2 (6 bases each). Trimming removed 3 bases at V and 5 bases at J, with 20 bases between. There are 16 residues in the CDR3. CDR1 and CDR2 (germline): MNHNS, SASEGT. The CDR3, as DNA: TGTGCCAGCAGTGATATGGGGGGCCGGGGATCCGACGAGCAGTACTTC. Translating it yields CASSDMGGRGSDEQYF.

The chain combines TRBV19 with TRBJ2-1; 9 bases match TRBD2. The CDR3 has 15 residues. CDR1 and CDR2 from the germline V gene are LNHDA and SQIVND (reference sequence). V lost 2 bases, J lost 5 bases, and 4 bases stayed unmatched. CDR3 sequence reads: CASSISAGGNNEQFF. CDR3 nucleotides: TGTGCCAGTAGTATATCAGCGGGAGGAAACAATGAGCAGTTCTTC.

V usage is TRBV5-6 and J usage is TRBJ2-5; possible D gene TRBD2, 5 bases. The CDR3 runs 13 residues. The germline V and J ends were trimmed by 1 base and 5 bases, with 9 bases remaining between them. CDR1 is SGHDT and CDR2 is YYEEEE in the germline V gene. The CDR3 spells CASSLRGLETQYF. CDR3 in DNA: TGTGCCAGCAGCTTGCGGGGTCTGGAGACCCAGTACTTC.

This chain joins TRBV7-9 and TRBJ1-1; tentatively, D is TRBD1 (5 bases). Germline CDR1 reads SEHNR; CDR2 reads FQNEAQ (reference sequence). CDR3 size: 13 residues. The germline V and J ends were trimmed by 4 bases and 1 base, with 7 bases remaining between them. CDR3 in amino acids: CASSYTGNTEAFF. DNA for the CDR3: TGTGCCAGCAGCTACACAGGGAACACTGAAGCTTTCTTT.

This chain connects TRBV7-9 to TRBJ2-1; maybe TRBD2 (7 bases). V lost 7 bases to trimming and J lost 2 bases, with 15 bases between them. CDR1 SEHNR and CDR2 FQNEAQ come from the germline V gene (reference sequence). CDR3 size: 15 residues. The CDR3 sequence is CASKRGGGAYNEQFF. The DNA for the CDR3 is TGTGCCAGCAAGAGGGGAGGGGGAGCCTACAATGAGCAGTTCTTC. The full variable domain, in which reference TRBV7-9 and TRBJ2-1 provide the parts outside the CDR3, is DTGVSQNPRHKITKRGQNVTFRCDPISEHNRLYWYRQTLGQGPEFLTYFQNEAQLEKSRLLSDRFSAERPKGSFSTLEIQRTEQGDSAMYLCASKRGGGAYNEQFFGPGTRLTVL.

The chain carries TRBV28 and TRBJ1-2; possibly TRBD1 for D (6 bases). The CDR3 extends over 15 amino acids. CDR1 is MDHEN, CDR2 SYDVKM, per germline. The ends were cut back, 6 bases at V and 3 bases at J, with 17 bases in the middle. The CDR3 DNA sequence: TGTGCCAGCAGCCCCCGGAGGGGGTCGGACTATGGCTACACCTTC. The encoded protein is CASSPRRGSDYGYTF.

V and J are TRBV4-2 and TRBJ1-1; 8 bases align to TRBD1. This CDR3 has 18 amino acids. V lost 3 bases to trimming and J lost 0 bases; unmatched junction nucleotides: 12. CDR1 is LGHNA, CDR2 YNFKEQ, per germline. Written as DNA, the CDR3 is TGTGCCAGCAGCCAGGGGACAGGTTCGGCACGAATGAACACTGAAGCTTTCTTT. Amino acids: CASSQGTGSARMNTEAFF.

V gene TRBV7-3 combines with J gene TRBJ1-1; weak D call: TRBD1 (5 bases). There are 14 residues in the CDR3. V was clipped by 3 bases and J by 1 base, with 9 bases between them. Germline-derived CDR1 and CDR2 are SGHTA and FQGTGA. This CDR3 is CASSLLGQNTEAFF. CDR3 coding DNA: TGTGCCAGCAGCTTGCTAGGACAGAACACTGAAGCTTTCTTT.

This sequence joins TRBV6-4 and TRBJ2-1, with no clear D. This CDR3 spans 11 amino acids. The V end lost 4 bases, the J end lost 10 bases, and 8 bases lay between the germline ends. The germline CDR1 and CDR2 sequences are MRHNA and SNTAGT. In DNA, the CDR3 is TGTGCCAGCAGTGTGGGTAGCGAGCAGTTCTTC. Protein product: CASSVGSEQFF.

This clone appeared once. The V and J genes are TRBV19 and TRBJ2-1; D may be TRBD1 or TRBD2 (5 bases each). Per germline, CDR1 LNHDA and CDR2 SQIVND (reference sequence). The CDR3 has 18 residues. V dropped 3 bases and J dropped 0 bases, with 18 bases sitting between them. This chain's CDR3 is CASSIKGLATSSYNEQFF. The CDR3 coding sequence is TGTGCCAGTAGTATTAAGGGGCTAGCTACCAGCTCCTACAATGAGCAGTTCTTC.

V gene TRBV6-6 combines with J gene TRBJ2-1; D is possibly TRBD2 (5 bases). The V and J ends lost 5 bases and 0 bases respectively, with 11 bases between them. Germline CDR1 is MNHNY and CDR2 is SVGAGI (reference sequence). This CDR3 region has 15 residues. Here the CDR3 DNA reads TGTGCCAGCAGTACGGACTGGAGCTCCTACAATGAGCAGTTCTTC. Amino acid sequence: CASSTDWSSYNEQFF.

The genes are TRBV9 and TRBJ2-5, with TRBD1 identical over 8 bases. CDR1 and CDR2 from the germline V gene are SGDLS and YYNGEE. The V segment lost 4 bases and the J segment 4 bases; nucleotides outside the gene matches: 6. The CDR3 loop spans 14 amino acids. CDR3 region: CASSQQGVVETQYF. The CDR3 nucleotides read TGTGCCAGCAGCCAACAGGGGGTGGTAGAGACCCAGTACTTC.